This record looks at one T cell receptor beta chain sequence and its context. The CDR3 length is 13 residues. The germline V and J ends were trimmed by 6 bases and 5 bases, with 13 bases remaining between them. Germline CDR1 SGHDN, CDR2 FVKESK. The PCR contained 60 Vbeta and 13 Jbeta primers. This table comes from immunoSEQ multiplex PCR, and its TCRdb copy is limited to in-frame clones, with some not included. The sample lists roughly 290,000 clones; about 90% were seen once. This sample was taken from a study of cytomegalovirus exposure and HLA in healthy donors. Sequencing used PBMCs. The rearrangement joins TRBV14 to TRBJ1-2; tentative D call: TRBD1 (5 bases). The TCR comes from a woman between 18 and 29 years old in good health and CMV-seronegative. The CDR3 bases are TGTGCCAGCAGAGAGACAGACGCTTATGGCTACACCTTC. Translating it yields CASRETDAYGYTF.